These 8 T cell receptor beta chains came from one sample sequenced in a study of blood T cell repertoires in COVID-19. The assay was immunoSEQ multiplex PCR, and TCRdb's table has in-frame clones only and misses some. The sample includes roughly 150,000 clones, about 80% of them seen just once. The sequencing input was peripheral blood. The origin of the receptors is a man between 65 and 85 years old with active or convalescent COVID-19.

As concerns this clone: The germline gene is not matched at one end of the junction; a read error may be the cause. The V call is TRBV2, the J call TRBJ2-2; TRBD1 matches at 7 bases. The CDR3 extends over 15 amino acids. Looked up from germline, CDR1 is SNHLY and CDR2 is FYNNEI. The CDR3: CASSRGQTNTEELFF. Written as DNA, the CDR3 is TGTGCCAGCAGCCGGGGACAGACGAACACCGAGGAGCTGTTTTTT.

The chain recombines TRBV7-9 with TRBJ1-3; 7 bases are shared with TRBD1. The CDR3 length is 15 residues. V shed 5 bases and J 6 bases; nucleotides not matched to a gene: 10. Per germline, CDR1 SEHNR and CDR2 FQNEAQ (reference sequence). The CDR3 DNA follows: TGTGCCAGCAGCCCCGCCGGGACAGCGATAAACACCATATATTTT. It encodes CASSPAGTAINTIYF.

The V gene is TRBV5-4, the J gene TRBJ2-5; the match to TRBD1 covers 12 bases. In germline, CDR1 is SGHNT, CDR2 YYREEE (reference sequence). The CDR3 contains 17 residues. V lost 0 bases to trimming and J lost 4 bases; unmatched junction nucleotides: 7. CDR3: CASSLGGQGATRETQYF. CDR3 sequence (DNA): TGTGCCAGCAGCTTGGGGGGACAGGGGGCTACGAGAGAGACCCAGTACTTC.

The J gene is TRBJ2-1, the V gene TRBV10-1; possible D gene TRBD1, 5 bases. The length of the CDR3 is 12 residues. Germline CDR1 is WNHNN and CDR2 is SYGVQD (reference sequence). This CDR3 reads CASGAAYNEQFF. The CDR3 region has the DNA TGCGCGAGTGGGGCTGCCTACAATGAGCAGTTCTTC.

The gene calls are TRBV2 and TRBJ1-4, with D uncertain. The CDR3 totals 15 residues. The germline V gene has CDR1 SNHLY and CDR2 FYNNEI. V was trimmed by 6 bases and J by 3 bases, leaving 14 bases between them. The CDR3 DNA sequence: TGTGCCAGCAGCGACCACCTGGGAGCTAATGAAAAACTGTTTTTT. It specifies CASSDHLGANEKLFF.

The V and J genes are TRBV10-3 and TRBJ2-1, with 10 bases that match TRBD2. Germline CDR1 reads ENHRY; CDR2 reads SYGVKD. This CDR3 has 15 amino acids. Trimming at V came to 6 bases and at J to 3 bases, leaving 5 bases not matched to a gene. The DNA of the CDR3 is TGTGCCATCAGGCCCGGGACTAGCGACTACAATGAGCAGTTCTTC. This gives the protein CAIRPGTSDYNEQFF.

This clone was seen a few times. V usage is TRBV5-1 and J usage is TRBJ2-2; weak D call: TRBD2 (5 bases). V was trimmed by 7 bases and J by 0 bases, leaving 13 bases between them. The CDR3 is 15 amino acids. CDR1 is SGHRS, CDR2 YFSETQ, per germline. The CDR3 region is CASERGPPNTGELFF. The CDR3, as DNA: TGCGCCAGCGAAAGAGGGCCCCCGAACACCGGGGAGCTGTTTTTT.

J is TRBJ2-5 and V is TRBV2, with D possibly being TRBD1 (6 bases). CDR1 SNHLY and CDR2 FYNNEI come from the germline V gene. V was pared by 5 bases and J by 4 bases, with 20 bases between. The CDR3 sequence is 16 residues long. The CDR3, as DNA: TGTGCCAGCAGTAGACAACCGGGACATCCAAGAGAGACCCAGTACTTC. As protein: CASSRQPGHPRETQYF. Based on the CDR3 plus reference TRBV2 and TRBJ2-5, the full variable domain is EPEVTQTPSHQVTQMGQEVILRCVPISNHLYFYWYRQILGQKVEFLVSFYNNEISEKSEIFDDQFSVERPDGSNFTLKIRSTKLEDSAMYFCASSRQPGHPRETQYFGPGTRLLVL.